The rows below give T cell receptor beta chains drawn from one sample of a study of human T cells and chemical hapten exposure. TCRdb passed the RACE reads through MiXCR, listing each CDR3 protein once. In the table there are 80,000 to 100,000 distinct CDR3 sequences, roughly a tenth of which are singletons. This sample comprised whole blood, obtained in connection with sensitization to the hapten diphenylcyclopropenone (DPC). The receptors were sampled from a woman between 25 and 40 years old with alopecia areata. Some clones in this sample may be carry-over from other donors' samples. The CDR3 runs from the conserved cysteine through the conserved F or W. A D gene is named only where the DNA matches it firmly. Clone size is not always given. Where it is, it says once, few, many or a class for expanded clones.

D gene	V gene	J gene	clone size	CDR3 length	CDR3 protein	CDR3 DNA
TRBD1	TRBV29-1	TRBJ2-1	many	14	CSGRDRGFYNEQFF	TGCAGCGGACGGGACAGGGGGTTCTACAATGAGCAGTTCTTC
TRBD2	TRBV29-1	TRBJ2-3	many	14	CSSGSGGHTDTQYF	TGCAGCTCTGGGAGCGGGGGCCACACAGATACGCAGTATTTT
TRBD2	TRBV7-2	TRBJ2-2	.	16	CASSLSAGAGTGELFF	TGTGCCAGCAGCTTATCGGCGGGAGCGGGCACCGGGGAGCTGTTTTTT
.	TRBV4-1	TRBJ1-2	.	13	CASSQSGSYGYTF	TGCGCCAGCAGCCAATCAGGGAGCTATGGCTACACCTTC
TRBD1	TRBV5-6	TRBJ2-5	.	15	CASSPDRGLQETQYF	TGTGCCAGCAGCCCGGACAGGGGGCTTCAAGAGACCCAGTACTTC
TRBD1	TRBV5-1	TRBJ2-5	few	13	CASSSGQGETQYF	TGCGCCAGCAGCTCCGGACAGGGTGAGACCCAGTACTTC
.	TRBV29-1	TRBJ1-5	many	11	CSVDGGRGQHF	TGCAGCGTTGACGGTGGCAGGGGCCAGCATTTT
TRBD1	TRBV20-1	TRBJ2-3	many	15	CSAQRPGQITDTQYF	TGCAGTGCGCAGAGACCGGGACAGATCACAGATACGCAGTATTTT
.	TRBV12-3/TRBV12-4	TRBJ1-2	many	14	CASSSPSQGRGYTF	TGTGCCAGCAGTTCCCCCTCACAGGGCCGCGGCTACACCTTC
.	TRBV5-1	TRBJ1-3	few	16	CASSPTPGYSGNTIYF	TGCGCCAGCAGTCCGACTCCAGGGTACTCTGGAAACACCATATATTTT
TRBD2	TRBV3-1	TRBJ2-5	.	17	CASSQDTSGVRKETQYF	TGTGCCAGCAGCCAAGATACTAGCGGGGTGAGGAAAGAGACCCAGTACTTC
.	TRBV4-1	TRBJ1-5	many	15	CASSQDGPGNQPQHF	TGCGCCAGCAGCCAAGATGGGCCAGGCAATCAGCCCCAGCATTTT
.	TRBV24-1	TRBJ1-4	.	17	CATSDGRRGATNEKLFF	TGTGCCACCAGTGACGGGCGGCGGGGTGCAACTAATGAAAAACTGTTTTTT
.	TRBV10-3	TRBJ1-1	few	12	CAIRMEGTEAFF	TGTGCCATCAGGATGGAGGGCACTGAAGCTTTCTTT
.	TRBV20-1	TRBJ2-3	few	14	CSAKRGPSTDTQYF	TGCAGTGCTAAACGGGGACCGAGCACAGATACGCAGTATTTT
TRBD1	TRBV27	TRBJ1-6	many	18	CASSLPRQGARGNSPLHF	TGTGCCAGCAGTCTCCCGCGACAGGGGGCGCGTGGGAATTCACCCCTCCACTTT
TRBD1	TRBV30	TRBJ1-5	few	14	CAWSAQTGNQPQHF	TGTGCCTGGAGTGCCCAGACAGGGAATCAGCCCCAGCATTTT
.	TRBV7-2	TRBJ1-6	many	13	CASSSIGGSPLHF	TGTGCCAGCAGTTCCATCGGGGGATCACCCCTCCACTTT
.	TRBV4-2	TRBJ1-4	many	15	CASSPVEGTNEKLFF	TGTGCCAGCAGCCCTGTGGAGGGTACTAATGAAAAACTGTTTTTT
TRBD1	TRBV10-3	TRBJ1-3	many	15	CAISEPRGRGNTIYF	TGTGCCATCAGTGAACCCAGGGGGCGCGGAAACACCATATATTTT
.	TRBV7-9	TRBJ2-1	many	12	CASSLLENEQFF	TGTGCCAGCAGCCTCTTGGAAAATGAGCAGTTCTTC
TRBD2	TRBV20-1	TRBJ2-1	many	14	CSLLSGDSYNEQFF	TGCAGTCTTTTAAGCGGGGACTCCTACAATGAGCAGTTCTTC
.	TRBV19	TRBJ2-1	many	15	CASSSTSSSYNEQFF	TGTGCCAGTAGTAGCACCTCAAGCTCCTACAATGAGCAGTTCTTC
.	TRBV12-3/TRBV12-4	TRBJ1-5	.	14	CASSLGTGRQPQHF	TGTGCCAGCAGTTTAGGGACCGGTCGTCAGCCCCAGCATTTT
.	TRBV4-2	TRBJ2-3	few	15	CASSRRESSTDTQYF	TGTGCCAGCAGCCGACGGGAGTCCAGCACAGATACGCAGTATTTT
.	TRBV18	TRBJ1-4	few	14	CASSPEDSSEKLFF	TGTGCCAGCTCACCAGAGGACAGTAGTGAAAAACTGTTTTTT
TRBD1	TRBV2	TRBJ2-3	.	12	CASRTGEDTQYF	TGTGCCAGCAGGACAGGGGAAGATACGCAGTATTTT
.	TRBV27	TRBJ2-2	once	15	CASRPRGVDTGELFF	TGTGCCAGCAGACCCAGGGGAGTAGACACCGGGGAGCTGTTTTTT
TRBD1	TRBV20-1	TRBJ2-4	.	17	CSAPQRTGALAKNIQYF	TGCAGTGCCCCCCAACGGACAGGGGCGCTAGCCAAAAACATTCAGTACTTC
.	TRBV28	TRBJ2-7	.	13	CASVDWTAYEQYF	TGTGCCAGCGTAGACTGGACAGCATACGAGCAGTACTTC
.	TRBV6-5	TRBJ2-1	many	15	CASSGIGPGPNEQFF	TGTGCCAGCAGCGGAATCGGGCCTGGCCCCAATGAGCAGTTCTTC
.	TRBV6-2/TRBV6-3	TRBJ2-1	.	12	CASSYWGNEQFF	TGTGCCAGCAGTTATTGGGGAAATGAGCAGTTCTTC
.	TRBV9	TRBJ1-1	many	14	CASSVRPGDTEAFF	TGTGCCAGCAGCGTGAGGCCTGGAGACACTGAAGCTTTCTTT
.	TRBV2	TRBJ1-5	few	14	CASSEAYSNQPQHF	TGTGCCAGCAGTGAAGCATATAGCAATCAGCCCCAGCATTTT
.	TRBV27	TRBJ2-2	many	12	CASSTNTGELFF	TGTGCCAGCAGCACCAACACCGGGGAGCTGTTTTTT
TRBD1	TRBV6-2/TRBV6-3	TRBJ1-2	many	17	CASIPALDRGRIYGYTF	TGTGCCAGCATTCCCGCCCTCGACAGGGGACGGATCTATGGCTACACCTTC
.	TRBV7-9	TRBJ2-7	many	13	CASSPPGASEQYF	TGTGCCAGCAGCCCACCGGGCGCCTCCGAGCAGTACTTC
TRBD1	TRBV6-5	TRBJ1-2	many	17	CASSYQNRGRVDYGYTF	TGTGCCAGCAGTTACCAAAACAGGGGGCGCGTCGACTATGGCTACACCTTC
.	TRBV25-1	TRBJ2-3	many	14	CASSDVGGRDTQYF	TGTGCCAGCAGTGATGTAGGGGGTAGGGATACGCAGTATTTT
TRBD1	TRBV12-3/TRBV12-4	TRBJ1-6	.	14	CASTIQGYNSPLHF	TGTGCCAGCACCATACAGGGGTATAATTCACCCCTCCACTTT
.	TRBV12-3/TRBV12-4	TRBJ1-6	many	13	CASRPGHSSPLHF	TGTGCCAGCAGACCGGGACACAGCTCACCCCTCCACTTT
.	TRBV12-3/TRBV12-4	TRBJ2-1	many	15	CASSPQPSSYNEQFF	TGTGCCAGCAGTCCGCAGCCTAGCTCCTACAATGAGCAGTTCTTC
TRBD2	TRBV28	TRBJ2-7	.	14	CASRVTSGRYEQYF	TGTGCCAGCAGGGTGACTAGCGGGAGGTACGAGCAGTACTTC
.	TRBV7-6	TRBJ1-3	.	17	CASSPSGTVNSGNTIYF	TGTGCCAGCAGCCCCTCCGGGACCGTCAACTCTGGAAACACCATATATTTT
.	TRBV28	TRBJ1-3	many	13	CATIYRSGNTIYF	TGTGCCACCATTTACAGGTCGGGAAACACCATATATTTT
TRBD2	TRBV12-3/TRBV12-4	TRBJ2-7	few	14	CASSSWGGSQEQYF	TGTGCCAGCAGTTCTTGGGGAGGGTCACAAGAGCAGTACTTC
TRBD2	TRBV24-1	TRBJ2-1	few	16	CATSEALAGVKNEQFF	TGTGCCACCAGTGAGGCACTAGCGGGAGTTAAAAATGAGCAGTTCTTC
TRBD1	TRBV20-1	TRBJ1-1	.	13	CSATGQVNTEAFF	TGCAGTGCTACCGGACAGGTGAACACTGAAGCTTTCTTT
.	TRBV2	TRBJ1-1	many	13	CASSGGFPAEAFF	TGTGCCAGCAGTGGGGGCTTTCCGGCGGAAGCTTTCTTT
.	TRBV7-9	TRBJ1-2	.	13	CASSLEGLDGYTF	TGTGCCAGCAGCTTAGAGGGCCTCGATGGCTACACCTTC
.	TRBV11-2	TRBJ2-3	many	15	CASSSRTRDLNTQYF	TGTGCCAGCAGTTCAAGGACGAGAGACCTAAATACGCAGTATTTT
TRBD1	TRBV28	TRBJ2-7	.	14	CASNPRDSYYEQYF	TGTGCCAGCAACCCCCGGGACAGTTACTACGAGCAGTACTTC
TRBD1	TRBV14	TRBJ2-1	.	16	CASSQEGGTGDNEQFF	TGTGCCAGCAGCCAAGAAGGGGGGACAGGGGACAATGAGCAGTTCTTC
.	TRBV5-1	TRBJ1-1	.	15	CASSLAQLWNSEAFF	TGCGCCAGCAGCTTGGCCCAGTTGTGGAACAGTGAAGCTTTCTTT
.	TRBV28	TRBJ1-4	many	15	CASSITGPWNEKLFF	TGTGCCAGCAGTATCACCGGGCCCTGGAACGAAAAACTGTTTTTT
.	TRBV18	TRBJ1-1	.	14	CASSPAQGYTEAFF	TGTGCCAGCTCACCAGCACAAGGCTACACTGAAGCTTTCTTT
TRBD1	TRBV28	TRBJ1-2	few	15	CASSSPGGINYGYTF	TGTGCCAGCAGTTCTCCAGGGGGCATCAACTATGGCTACACCTTC
.	TRBV4-1	TRBJ1-1	many	15	CASRLMLSVGTEAFF	TGCGCCAGCAGATTGATGTTGTCGGTGGGCACTGAAGCTTTCTTT
TRBD1	TRBV20-1	TRBJ2-1	few	15	CSTKTGGGWDNEQFF	TGCAGTACAAAAACAGGGGGCGGATGGGACAATGAGCAGTTCTTC
.	TRBV11-2	TRBJ2-3	many	13	CASSTPGADTQYF	TGTGCCAGCAGCACCCCAGGGGCCGATACGCAGTATTTT